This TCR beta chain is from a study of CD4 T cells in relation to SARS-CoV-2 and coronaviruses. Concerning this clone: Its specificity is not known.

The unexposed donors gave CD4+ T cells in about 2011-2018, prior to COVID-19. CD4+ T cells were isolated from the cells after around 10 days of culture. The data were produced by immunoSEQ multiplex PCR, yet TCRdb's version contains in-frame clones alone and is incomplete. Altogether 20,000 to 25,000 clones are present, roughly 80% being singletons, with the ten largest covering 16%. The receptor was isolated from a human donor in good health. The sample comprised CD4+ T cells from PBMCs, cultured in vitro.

CDR3 loop: CASTPGLGNTGELFF. The CDR3 nucleotides are TGTGCCAGCACCCCGGGCCTCGGAAACACCGGGGAGCTGTTTTTT. The chain carries TRBV6-5 and TRBJ2-2; D is unclear. The germline V gene has CDR1 MNHEY and CDR2 SVGAGI. Trimming removed 7 bases at V and 2 bases at J, with 14 bases between. The CDR3 covers 15 residues.